This T cell receptor (beta chain) comes out of a study of T cell repertoires in aging, cancer and after chemotherapy. Study as a whole: The full dataset contained roughly 9 million TCR reads. Findings and caveats of the study: Loss of evenness, beyond lost richness, contributed to age-related TCR diversity decline in cancer patients.

The V and J ends lost 2 bases and 1 base respectively, with 17 bases between them. The CDR3 runs 17 residues. The germline V gene has CDR1 SGHTA and CDR2 FQGNSA. About this clonotype itself: What it recognizes is unknown. A much larger clone sits a single nucleotide away, making a read error possible.

TCR beta rearrangements were amplified from peripheral blood genomic DNA. A mixed TRB-A/B primer pool amplified rearranged TRB by multiplex touch-down PCR. TCRdb redid the calling of the multiplex PCR reads with MiXCR, one entry per CDR3 protein. This sample has several thousand distinct CDR3 sequences, with approximately 24% found just once. The V and J genes are TRBV7-2 and TRBJ1-1; maybe TRBD1 (6 bases). Sequencing used blood. This sequence was found in a human donor in good health. CDR3 protein: CASSLLWGGTRNTEAFF. Here the CDR3 DNA reads TGTGCCAGCAGCTTATTATGGGGAGGGACAAGGAACACTGAAGCTTTCTTT.